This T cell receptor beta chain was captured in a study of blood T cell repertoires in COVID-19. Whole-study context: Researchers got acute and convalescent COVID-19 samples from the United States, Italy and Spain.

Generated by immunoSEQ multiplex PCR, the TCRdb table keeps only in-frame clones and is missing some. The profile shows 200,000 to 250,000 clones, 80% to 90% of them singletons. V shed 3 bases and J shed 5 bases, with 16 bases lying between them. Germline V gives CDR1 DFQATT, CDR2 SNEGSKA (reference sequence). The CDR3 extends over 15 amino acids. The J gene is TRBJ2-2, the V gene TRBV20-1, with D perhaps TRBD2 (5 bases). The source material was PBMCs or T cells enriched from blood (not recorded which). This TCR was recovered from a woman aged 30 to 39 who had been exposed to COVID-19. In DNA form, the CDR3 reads TGCAGTGCTAGTCCCCGAGGGAGAGAAACCGGGGAGCTGTTTTTT. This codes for CSASPRGRETGELFF.